This is a list of T cell receptor beta chains from one sample in a study of beta chain features in type 1 diabetes. The data were produced by immunoSEQ multiplex PCR, yet TCRdb's version contains in-frame clones alone and is incomplete. Seen here are about 340,000 clones, around 9.7% observed once, and the top ten hold less than 1.2%. Material: central memory CD4+ T cells from blood. The receptors derive from a man aged 30-40 years with type 1 diabetes. The CDR3 runs from the conserved cysteine through the conserved F or W. Fields, in order: V gene, J gene, CDR3 length, D gene, clone size, CDR3 DNA, CDR3 protein. D genes are given only for firm matches. The size entry is marked missing in some rows and otherwise reads once, few, many or a size class.

>TRBV29-1|TRBJ2-1|15|NA|NA
TGCAGCGTTGAAATGCCAAATACAGGTAGCAGTGAGCAGTTCTTC
CSVEMPNTGSSEQFF
>TRBV5-5|TRBJ1-1|14|NA|NA
TGTGCCAGCAGCTTGATGGCGGCGAACACTGAAGCTTTCTTT
CASSLMAANTEAFF
>TRBV9|TRBJ2-1|16|TRBD2|NA
TGTGCCAGCAGCGTGGGCGGGACTAGCGGTTTGGGTGAGCAGTTCTTC
CASSVGGTSGLGEQFF
>TRBV5-1|TRBJ2-5|15|TRBD1|NA
TGCGCCAGCAGCTCGGGACAGGGGCATGAAGAGACCCAGTACTTC
CASSSGQGHEETQYF
>TRBV7-9|TRBJ1-6|15|NA|NA
TGTGCCAGCAGCTTAAGCGGTGGGAGGTCATCACCCCTCCACTTT
CASSLSGGRSSPLHF
>TRBV30|TRBJ2-2|16|TRBD2|NA
TGTGCCGGGACGGGACTAGCGGGGGCGAACACCGGGGAGCTGTTTTTT
CAGTGLAGANTGELFF
>TRBV12-5|TRBJ1-3|12|NA|many
TGTGCTAGTTCGCCAAACGGAGACACCATATATTTT
CASSPNGDTIYF
>TRBV4-1|TRBJ1-3|14|NA|NA
TGCGCCAGCAGGGGGGGGACCGTTGGAAACACCATATATTTT
CASRGGTVGNTIYF
>TRBV5-4|TRBJ2-3|16|NA|few
TGTGCCAGCAGCTTGGCTACTGGACTGCCTACAGATACGCAGTATTTT
CASSLATGLPTDTQYF
>TRBV29-1|TRBJ2-3|14|TRBD2|NA
TGCAGCACAGGAAGCGGGGGGCATCAAGATACGCAGTATTTT
CSTGSGGHQDTQYF
>TRBV7-2|TRBJ1-2|15|NA|NA
TGTGCCAGCAGCTTGTTCGGAGCGGGGAACTATGGCTACACCTTC
CASSLFGAGNYGYTF
>TRBV6-5|TRBJ1-1|11|NA|few
TGTGCCAGCAGTTGGGGATCCGAAGCTTTCTTT
CASSWGSEAFF
>TRBV5-1|TRBJ1-5|14|NA|NA
TGCGCCAGCAGCACAGGGACCCTCAATCAGCCCCAGCATTTT
CASSTGTLNQPQHF
>TRBV9|TRBJ2-2|17|NA|few
TGTGCCAGCAGCGTCCTACCGGGACAATCGAACACCGGGGAGCTGTTTTTT
CASSVLPGQSNTGELFF
>TRBV6-6|TRBJ1-2|15|TRBD1|NA
TGTGCCAGCAGCCCCACCGGACAGGGAGTCTATGGCTACACCTTC
CASSPTGQGVYGYTF
>TRBV10-3|TRBJ2-1|16|TRBD2|NA
TGTGCCATCAGTGAGTCCAGTTCTAGCGGGGGGGCTGAGCAGTTCTTC
CAISESSSSGGAEQFF
>TRBV6-5|TRBJ2-7|15|NA|NA
TGTGCCAGCAGTTACTCCATTACGGACCTGTACGAGCAGTACTTC
CASSYSITDLYEQYF
>TRBV6-6|TRBJ1-1|13|TRBD1|NA
TGTGCCAGCAGGCGTCAGGGGGACACTGAAGCTTTCTTT
CASRRQGDTEAFF
>TRBV9|TRBJ2-2|12|NA|once
TGTGCCAGCAGCGTAGTCGGCGGGGAGCTGTTTTTT
CASSVVGGELFF
>TRBV18|TRBJ2-7|16|NA|NA
TGTGCCAGCTCACCGTTTAACCTCCGAACTGGCTACGAGCAGTACTTC
CASSPFNLRTGYEQYF
>TRBV5-4|TRBJ1-6|16|TRBD1|few
TGTGCCAGCAGCACCACCAAGGGGGCGTATGATTCACCCCTCCACTTT
CASSTTKGAYDSPLHF
>TRBV11-2|TRBJ1-2|15|NA|few
TGTGCCAGCAGCGGACGGACAGCGAAACTCGATGGCTACACCTTC
CASSGRTAKLDGYTF
>TRBV4-1|TRBJ1-2|16|NA|few
TGCGCCAGCAGCCTAGAAGGGGGGGCGCGTACATATAGCTACACCTTC
CASSLEGGARTYSYTF
>TRBV18|TRBJ2-5|15|TRBD1|NA
TGTGCCAGCTCAATGGACAGGTTGTACCAAGAGACCCAGTACTTC
CASSMDRLYQETQYF
>TRBV7-9|TRBJ2-3|14|TRBD2|NA
TGTGCCAGCAGTTTAGCGAGCGGGGGTTATACGCAGTATTTT
CASSLASGGYTQYF
>TRBV5-6|TRBJ1-2|14|NA|NA
TGTGCCAGCAGCGGCTGGACGGTCCTGACTGGCTACACCTTC
CASSGWTVLTGYTF
>TRBV6-5|TRBJ2-1|16|TRBD2|NA
TGTGCCAGCAGTTACTCAGCGGGGGGCCGGGGTAATGAGCAGTTCTTC
CASSYSAGGRGNEQFF
>TRBV7-2|TRBJ2-3|17|TRBD2|few
TGTGCCAGCAGCCAAAACGGTGGTAGCGGGGCTGGGGATACGCAGTATTTT
CASSQNGGSGAGDTQYF
>TRBV29-1|TRBJ1-1|16|NA|NA
TGCAGCGTGGAGGGTCTGGCGGGGGCACTGAACACTGAAGCTTTCTTT
CSVEGLAGALNTEAFF
>TRBV30|TRBJ1-6|13|NA|NA
TGTGCCTGGGTGGACACACATAATTCACCCCTCCACTTT
CAWVDTHNSPLHF
>TRBV6-6|TRBJ1-5|14|NA|few
TGTGCCAGCAGCCCGGGCAGCAGCAATCAGCCCCAGCATTTT
CASSPGSSNQPQHF
>TRBV4-3|TRBJ1-2|15|NA|few
TGCGCCAGCAGCCCGACGGGACATGGAAACTATGGCTACACCTTC
CASSPTGHGNYGYTF
>TRBV5-1|TRBJ2-7|13|NA|NA
TGCGCCAGCAGCGCGGACGCCTCCTACGAGCAGTACTTC
CASSADASYEQYF
>TRBV2|TRBJ1-2|16|NA|few
TGTGCCAGCACCTTAACCCAGGGACCTGCGAGCTATGGCTACACCTTC
CASTLTQGPASYGYTF
>TRBV2|TRBJ2-3|14|TRBD2|NA
TGTGCCAGCAGTGGCGGGGGGCGGACAGATACGCAGTATTTT
CASSGGGRTDTQYF
>TRBV7-2|TRBJ2-1|15|TRBD2|NA
TGTGCCAGCAGCTTACAAGCGGGGGAATACAATGAGCAGTTCTTC
CASSLQAGEYNEQFF
>TRBV7-8|TRBJ2-7|15|TRBD2|NA
TGTGCCAGCAGCTTGGCTAGCGGGGGGACCTACGAGCAGTACTTC
CASSLASGGTYEQYF
>TRBV10-3|TRBJ1-2|14|NA|few
TGTGCCATCAGTGAACCGGACAGAATGGGTGGCTACACCTTC
CAISEPDRMGGYTF
>TRBV5-5|TRBJ2-1|13|TRBD2|many
TGTGCCAGCAGGCTAGCGGGGTGGGATGAGCAGTTCTTC
CASRLAGWDEQFF
>TRBV18|TRBJ1-1|20|TRBD1|NA
TGTGCCAGCTCACGGATTAGGACAGGGGGTAGGTTAAACTCTGACACTGAAGCTTTCTTT
CASSRIRTGGRLNSDTEAFF
>TRBV6-5|TRBJ2-1|14|TRBD2|NA
TGTGCCAGCAGCCCCGCTGGGACTAGCAATGAGCAGTTCTTC
CASSPAGTSNEQFF
>TRBV2|TRBJ2-1|15|TRBD2|NA
TGTGCCAGCAGTGTGGGCGGGGGAGGGAACAATGAGCAGTTCTTC
CASSVGGGGNNEQFF
>TRBV30|TRBJ2-1|14|TRBD2|few
TGTGCCTGGAGTGTACGGGGGGGCCGGGCTGAGCAGTTCTTC
CAWSVRGGRAEQFF
>TRBV28|TRBJ1-4|15|NA|few
TGTGCCAGCATGGGTCTGGGGTCAACTAATGAAAAACTGTTTTTT
CASMGLGSTNEKLFF
>TRBV7-2|TRBJ2-2|16|NA|NA
TGTGCCAGCAGCTTAGGGTTAGCTTCGAACACCGGGGAGCTGTTTTTT
CASSLGLASNTGELFF
>TRBV7-9|TRBJ1-4|13|NA|many
TGTGCCAGCAGCTTAGGCTGGGGCGAAAAACTGTTTTTT
CASSLGWGEKLFF
>TRBV18|TRBJ1-3|14|TRBD1|few
TGTGCCAGCTCACCAAGGACAGGCGAAAACACCATATATTTT
CASSPRTGENTIYF
>TRBV5-1|TRBJ2-5|14|TRBD1|NA
TGCGCCAGCAGCTTTACAGGGGGCCAAGAGACCCAGTACTTC
CASSFTGGQETQYF
>TRBV20-1|TRBJ2-1|11|NA|NA
TGCAGTGCTAAAGGGGACCATGAGCAGTTCTTC
CSAKGDHEQFF
>TRBV15|TRBJ1-1|15|TRBD1|many
TGTGCCACCAGCAGAGGGACAGGGGGGAACACTGAAGCTTTCTTT
CATSRGTGGNTEAFF
>TRBV30|TRBJ1-2|11|NA|few
TGTGCCTGGAGTTTTGGTTATGGCTACACCTTC
CAWSFGYGYTF
>TRBV7-2|TRBJ1-2|15|TRBD1|few
TGTGCCAGCAGCATTACCGGGACAGGCCCCGGTGGCTACACCTTC
CASSITGTGPGGYTF
>TRBV6-1|TRBJ1-3|15|NA|few
TGTGCCAGCAGTACTGGGATCAGCTCTGGAAACACCATATATTTT
CASSTGISSGNTIYF
>TRBV7-9|TRBJ2-1|17|NA|NA
TGTGCCAGCAGCTTAGTAATCAGGGCCGCGCCCGTAATAGAGCAGTTCTTC
CASSLVIRAAPVIEQFF
>TRBV9|TRBJ2-3|14|NA|many
TGTGCCAGCAGCGTTGGCGGGTCCGCAGATACGCAGTATTTT
CASSVGGSADTQYF
>TRBV20-1|TRBJ2-1|11|NA|few
TGCAGTGCTAGCAGAGACAATGAGCAGTTCTTC
CSASRDNEQFF
>TRBV7-9|TRBJ1-1|12|NA|many
TGTGCCAGCAGCGTTCAAGATACTGAAGCTTTCTTT
CASSVQDTEAFF
>TRBV28|TRBJ1-5|12|NA|few
TGTGCCAGCAGTTTTAAACGACGGTCCCAGCATTTT
CASSFKRRSQHF
>TRBV7-9|TRBJ1-6|14|NA|few
TGTGCCAGCAGCTTAGGGGGACTTTCCTCACCCCTCCACTTT
CASSLGGLSSPLHF